This T cell receptor beta chain comes out of a study of shared T cell receptors in the human thymus. Profiled with immunoSEQ multiplex PCR; TCRdb holds only in-frame clones, not every one. The table has under 850,000 clones, around 87% seen once. The sample was also linked to a second study, of human thymus T cells. From that second work: The donors were infants in Finland with congenital heart defects, otherwise immunologically healthy. Corrective heart surgery yielded resections, and these provided the thymus tissue. Thymic and blood repertoires appeared to carry a bias in their V and J gene usage. The related literature has documented a marked overlap of thymic repertoires among unrelated individuals.

The origin of this receptor is a boy under three years old with a congenital heart defect. The sequenced sample consisted of thymocytes.

CDR3 region: CASSLSPGLAEPNTGELFF. CDR3 nucleotides: TGTGCCAGCAGCCTAAGCCCGGGACTAGCGGAACCAAACACCGGGGAGCTGTTTTTT. The V and J genes are TRBV5-5 and TRBJ2-2, with 11 bases identical to TRBD2. In germline, CDR1 is SGHKS, CDR2 YYEKEE (reference sequence). The CDR3 has 19 amino acids. The V gene end was trimmed by 4 bases and the J gene end by 2 bases; junction bases not matched to a gene: 13.